Here is one TCR beta chain with its context. The repertoire was sequenced with immunoSEQ multiplex PCR; TCRdb's copy has only in-frame clones and lacks some. The sample holds fewer than 300,000 clones, 90% seen once. V dropped 2 bases and J dropped 3; count of bases not matched to a gene: 4. The CDR3 runs to 15 residues. From germline, CDR1 is SGHRS and CDR2 YFSETQ. Adults between roughly 18 and 95 years of age took part from more than 20 US areas. Cohort 3 recovered donors had two negative PCRs, clearance, or symptom resolution. The data were obtained in a study of blood T cell repertoires in COVID-19. Study context: Samples taken during acute and convalescent COVID-19 were collected in the United States, Italy and Spain. T cells, B-cell-depleted T cells, or PBMCs provided the cDNA or gDNA that served as material.

This clonotype was sampled from a woman aged 25-40 years who had recovered from COVID-19. The V gene is TRBV5-1, the J gene TRBJ2-7, with 11 bases that match TRBD1. Sample: PBMCs or T cells enriched from blood (not recorded which). For the CDR3, the DNA is TGCGCCAGCAGCTTAGGGACAGGGGGGTTCTACGAGCAGTACTTC. Its translation: CASSLGTGGFYEQYF.